This T cell receptor beta chain emerged from a study of regulatory T cells in long-lasting Graves disease. Study results and caveats: With 2,500 to 3,500 shared public clonotypes, persistent patients exceeded new patients, who shared around 970.

The time point is: newly diagnosed GD, antithyroid drugs for less than 3 months. RNA from PBMCs was the source of the TCR library. This clonotype came up many times. What it recognizes is unknown. iRepertoire HTBI primers and Arm-PCR of CDR3 regions built TCR beta libraries. In TCRdb, the multiplex PCR reads were re-called with MiXCR into one record per CDR3 protein. The sample lists roughly 430,000 distinct CDR3 sequences, approximately 16% seen once, with about 10% in the top ten. These same records also appear under a second study, on T cells in Graves' hyperthyroidism and ophthalmopathy.

The clonotype comes from a woman in her twenties or thirties with Graves disease. Sample: peripheral blood mononuclear cells (PBMCs), taken at new diagnosis, from a patient treated with antithyroid drugs.

The CDR3 protein is CASSSPRNEQYF. DNA for the CDR3: TGTGCCAGCAGCTCTCCTAGGAACGAGCAGTACTTC. The chain links TRBV13 to TRBJ2-7; D uncertain. Germline V CDR1 and CDR2: PRHDT, FYEKMQ (reference sequence). CDR3 size: 12 residues. The V and J ends lost 4 bases and 5 bases respectively, with 9 bases between them.